These T cell receptor beta chains were read from a single sample in a study of CD8+ T cells in alopecia areata. Libraries were prepared by immunoSEQ multiplex PCR; TCRdb keeps only in-frame clonotypes and omits some of them. The data contain more than 130,000 clones, roughly 80% of them singletons. The specimen comprised CD8+ T cells sorted from blood, sampled at week 4, from a patient treated with tofacitinib. All receptors derive from a human donor with alopecia areata. The CDR3 runs from the conserved cysteine through the conserved F or W. The D gene is left open where the match is weak. Size values are once, few and many counts, or a class for expanded clones, and some rows have none.

>TRBV6-6|-|16|TRBJ1-5|-
TGTGCCAGCAGTTATGAGACAGTATATAGCAATCAGCCCCAGCATTTT
CASSYETVYSNQPQHF
>TRBV6-6|-|16|TRBJ2-1|-
TGTGCCAGCAGACCGACTGACTCGAGCTCCTACAATGAGCAGTTCTTC
CASRPTDSSSYNEQFF
>TRBV27|-|16|TRBJ2-1|TRBD1
TGTGCCAGCAGTCCCCGGGACAGGGTTTTCGGGAATGAGCAGTTCTTC
CASSPRDRVFGNEQFF
>TRBV21-1|once|17|TRBJ2-7|-
TGTGCCAGCATCCGCCCACCAAGGGTGGTGGGTCGATACGAGCAGTACTTC
CASIRPPRVVGRYEQYF
>TRBV19|-|13|TRBJ1-6|-
TGTGCCAGTAGTATGGGATCCCCATCACCCCTCCACTTT
CASSMGSPSPLHF
>TRBV29-1|-|16|TRBJ1-2|TRBD1
TGCAGCGCTGTCCCGGGACAGGGAGAATGGGTCTATGGCTACACCTTC
CSAVPGQGEWVYGYTF
>TRBV27|-|16|TRBJ2-7|-
TGTGCCAGCAGTTTACTCGCGTCAGCTTTACTCTACGAGCAGTACTTC
CASSLLASALLYEQYF
>TRBV11-1|few|12|TRBJ1-1|-
TGTGCCAGCAGCTTAATTGGCACTGAAGCTTTCTTT
CASSLIGTEAFF
>TRBV4-3|-|14|TRBJ1-2|-
TGCGCCAGCAGCCAAGATTCGGCGGGTTCTGGCTACACCTTC
CASSQDSAGSGYTF
>TRBV13|once|15|TRBJ2-5|-
TGTGCCAGCAGCGGACGGGACACTGTGGGCGAGACCCAGTACTTC
CASSGRDTVGETQYF
>TRBV9|once|13|TRBJ2-1|-
TGTGCCAGCAGCGTAGATAGTCTGGGTGAGCAGTTCTTC
CASSVDSLGEQFF
>TRBV7-2|-|16|TRBJ1-6|-
TGTGCCAGCAGCTTAGGCCCGGCAGGGAATTATTCACCCCTCCACTTT
CASSLGPAGNYSPLHF
>TRBV5-6|-|15|TRBJ2-7|-
TGTGCCAGCAGCTTGGGTGCGCCCACGGGCTACGAGCAGTACTTC
CASSLGAPTGYEQYF
>TRBV4-1|-|17|TRBJ2-3|-
TGCGCCAGCAGCCAAGATCAGGCGGGGGCGCTTACAGATACGCAGTATTTT
CASSQDQAGALTDTQYF
>TRBV19|-|14|TRBJ1-1|-
TGTGCCAGTAGTATGGGACACCGGAACACTGAAGCTTTCTTT
CASSMGHRNTEAFF
>TRBV7-9|-|15|TRBJ1-6|-
TGTGCCAGCAGCTCTCTTCAGGGGAATAATTCACCCCTCCACTTT
CASSSLQGNNSPLHF
>TRBV29-1|-|15|TRBJ2-5|TRBD2
TGCAGCGCCAGTGGGGCTAGCGGGGCCCCAGAGACCCAGTACTTC
CSASGASGAPETQYF
>TRBV2|-|15|TRBJ2-7|-
TGTGCCAGCAATTCGGTACTTACGGCGGACTACGAGCAGTACTTC
CASNSVLTADYEQYF
>TRBV10-2|-|14|TRBJ2-2|-
TGCGCCAGCAGTGAGTCGAGGGACACCGGGGAGCTGTTTTTT
CASSESRDTGELFF
>TRBV14|-|15|TRBJ1-6|-
TGTGCCAGCAGCCAGGGGGAGATCTATAATTCACCCCTCCACTTT
CASSQGEIYNSPLHF
>TRBV6-5|-|11|TRBJ2-7|TRBD1
TGTGCCAGCAGTCAGGACAGGGTGACGTACTTC
CASSQDRVTYF
>TRBV4-3|-|12|TRBJ2-1|-
TGCGCCAGCAGCCAAGCCAACAATGAGCAGTTCTTC
CASSQANNEQFF
>TRBV4-3|medium-sized|14|TRBJ2-7|-
TGCGCCAGCAGCCAAGATCGCTCAGGGGGGGAGCAGTACTTC
CASSQDRSGGEQYF
>TRBV6-6|few|14|TRBJ2-5|-
TGTGCCAGCAGGGCCCCAGGCGGGAAAGAGACCCAGTACTTC
CASRAPGGKETQYF
>TRBV7-6|-|16|TRBJ2-1|-
TGTGCCAGCGCCTTTCCTCGTTCGAGCTCCTACAATGAGCAGTTCTTC
CASAFPRSSSYNEQFF
>TRBV4-1|-|15|TRBJ2-1|TRBD2
TGCGCCAGCAGTTTCGGGACTAGCGGGTTCAATGAGCAGTTCTTC
CASSFGTSGFNEQFF
>TRBV29-1|-|11|TRBJ1-1|TRBD1
TGCAGCGTCAGCCGGGACAGGGAAGCTTTCTTT
CSVSRDREAFF
>TRBV29-1|once|15|TRBJ2-3|TRBD2
TGCAGCGTGGCTACTAGCGGGGGGTACACAGATACGCAGTATTTT
CSVATSGGYTDTQYF
>TRBV4-3|-|16|TRBJ2-7|-
TGCGCCAGCAGCCAAGACTCCAGCGGTCTTTCCTACGAGCAGTACTTC
CASSQDSSGLSYEQYF
>TRBV29-1|-|14|TRBJ1-2|-
TGCAGCGTTGAAGAGTCCGGGTGGCGGTATGGCTACACCTTC
CSVEESGWRYGYTF
>TRBV5-1|-|18|TRBJ2-5|TRBD2
TGCGCCAGCAGCTTGGAAGGCGGGGGGGCCCCCTTCCAAGAGACCCAGTACTTC
CASSLEGGGAPFQETQYF